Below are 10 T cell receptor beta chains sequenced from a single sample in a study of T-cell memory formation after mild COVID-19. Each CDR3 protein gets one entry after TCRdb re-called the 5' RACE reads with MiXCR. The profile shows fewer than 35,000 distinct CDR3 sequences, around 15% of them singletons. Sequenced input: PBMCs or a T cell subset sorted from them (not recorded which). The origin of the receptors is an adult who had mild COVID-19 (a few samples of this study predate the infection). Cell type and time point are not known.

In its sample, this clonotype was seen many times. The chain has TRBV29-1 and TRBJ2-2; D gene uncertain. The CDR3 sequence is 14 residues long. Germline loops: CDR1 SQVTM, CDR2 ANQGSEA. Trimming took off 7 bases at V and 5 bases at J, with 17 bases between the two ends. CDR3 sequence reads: CSARTGTQTGELFF. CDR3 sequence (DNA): TGCAGCGCCCGCACGGGTACCCAGACCGGGGAGCTGTTTTTT.

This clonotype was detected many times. CDR3 sequence: CASSLVDRAPISYEQYF. The CDR3 region has the DNA TGTGCCAGCAGCTTGGTTGACAGGGCCCCGATCTCCTACGAGCAGTACTTC. The chain is built from TRBV5-5 and TRBJ2-7, with 7 positions matching TRBD1. Germline V gene data show CDR1 as SGHKS and CDR2 as YYEKEE (reference sequence). V dropped 0 bases and J dropped 0; count of bases not matched to a gene: 9. The CDR3 has 17 residues.

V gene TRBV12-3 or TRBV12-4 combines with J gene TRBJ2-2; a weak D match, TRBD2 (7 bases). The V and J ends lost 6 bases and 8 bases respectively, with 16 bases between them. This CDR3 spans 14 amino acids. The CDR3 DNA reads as TGTGCCAGCAGCGCTCACGGGGGGCGGGGGGAGCTGTTTTTT. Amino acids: CASSAHGGRGELFF.

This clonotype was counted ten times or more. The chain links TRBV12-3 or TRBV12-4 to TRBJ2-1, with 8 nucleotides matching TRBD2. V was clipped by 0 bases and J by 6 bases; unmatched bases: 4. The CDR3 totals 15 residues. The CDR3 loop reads CASSLAVGRVNEQFF. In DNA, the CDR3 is TGTGCCAGCAGTTTAGCTGTCGGGAGGGTCAATGAGCAGTTCTTC.

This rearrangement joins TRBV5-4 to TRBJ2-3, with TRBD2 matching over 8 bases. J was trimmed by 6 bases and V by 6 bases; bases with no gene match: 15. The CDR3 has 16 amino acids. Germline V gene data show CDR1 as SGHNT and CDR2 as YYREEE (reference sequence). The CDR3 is CASTDGRAPGRDTQYF. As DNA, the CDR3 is TGTGCCAGCACGGACGGGAGGGCCCCGGGGAGGGATACGCAGTATTTT.

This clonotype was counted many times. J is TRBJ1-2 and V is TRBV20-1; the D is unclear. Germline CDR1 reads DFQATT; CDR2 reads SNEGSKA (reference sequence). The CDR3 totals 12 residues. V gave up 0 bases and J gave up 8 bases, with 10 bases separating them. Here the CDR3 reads CSARDIGKGYTF. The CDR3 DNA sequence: TGCAGTGCTAGAGATATAGGGAAAGGCTACACCTTC.

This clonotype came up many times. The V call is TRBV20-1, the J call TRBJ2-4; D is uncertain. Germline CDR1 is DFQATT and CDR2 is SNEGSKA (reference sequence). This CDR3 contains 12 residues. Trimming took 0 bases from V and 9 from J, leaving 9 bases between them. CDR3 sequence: CSARDHVSIQYF. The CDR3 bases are TGCAGTGCTAGAGATCACGTGAGCATTCAGTACTTC.

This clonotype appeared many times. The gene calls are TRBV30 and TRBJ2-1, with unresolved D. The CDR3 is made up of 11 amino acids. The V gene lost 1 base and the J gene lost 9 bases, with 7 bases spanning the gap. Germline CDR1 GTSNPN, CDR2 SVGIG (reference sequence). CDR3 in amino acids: CAWSEGPEQFF. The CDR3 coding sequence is TGTGCCTGGAGTGAAGGGCCTGAGCAGTTCTTC.

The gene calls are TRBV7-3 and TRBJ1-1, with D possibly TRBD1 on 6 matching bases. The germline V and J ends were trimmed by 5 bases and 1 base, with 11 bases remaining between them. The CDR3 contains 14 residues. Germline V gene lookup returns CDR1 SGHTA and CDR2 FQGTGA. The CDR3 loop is CASSPRGQNTEAFF. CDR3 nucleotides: TGTGCCAGCAGCCCGAGGGGACAGAACACTGAAGCTTTCTTT.

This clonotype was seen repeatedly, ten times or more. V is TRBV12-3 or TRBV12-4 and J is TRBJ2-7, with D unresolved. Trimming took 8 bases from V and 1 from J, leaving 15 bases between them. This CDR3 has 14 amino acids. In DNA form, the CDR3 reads TGTGCCAGCGGGTCTAGTCGGGCTTCCTACGAGCAGTACTTC. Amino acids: CASGSSRASYEQYF.